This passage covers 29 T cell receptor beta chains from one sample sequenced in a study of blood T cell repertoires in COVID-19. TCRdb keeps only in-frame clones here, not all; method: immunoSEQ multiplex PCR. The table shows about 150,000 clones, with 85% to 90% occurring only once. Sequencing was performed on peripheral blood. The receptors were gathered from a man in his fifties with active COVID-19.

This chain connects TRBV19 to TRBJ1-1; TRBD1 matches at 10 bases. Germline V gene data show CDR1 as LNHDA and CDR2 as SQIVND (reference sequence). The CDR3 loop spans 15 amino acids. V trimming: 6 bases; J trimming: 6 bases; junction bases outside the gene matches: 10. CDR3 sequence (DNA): TGTGCCAGTAGGAATCCGGGACAGGGGATCGCTGAAGCTTTCTTT. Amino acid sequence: CASRNPGQGIAEAFF.

The CDR3, as DNA: TGTGCCAGCAGCGTAGGGGCTGAGTCTTGGACTAGCGGGTACAATGAGCAGTTCTTC. Translation: CASSVGAESWTSGYNEQFF. V and J are TRBV9 and TRBJ2-1; TRBD2 matches at 11 bases. Germline CDR1 reads SGDLS; CDR2 reads YYNGEE. CDR3 size: 19 residues. J was trimmed by 4 bases and V by 0 bases; bases with no gene match: 12.

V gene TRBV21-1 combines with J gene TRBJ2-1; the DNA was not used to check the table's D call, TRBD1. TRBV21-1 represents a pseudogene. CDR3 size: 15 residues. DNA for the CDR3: TGTGCCAGCAGCAAAGACCGTTTTAGGGGCAATGAGCAGTTCTTC. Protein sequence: CASSKDRFRGNEQFF.

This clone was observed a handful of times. The CDR3 nucleotides are TGTGCCAGCAGTTGGGGGGGTATCGCAGCTTTCTTT. This translates into CASSWGGIAAFF. The chain links TRBV6-5 to TRBJ1-1; D possibly corresponds to TRBD1 (5 bases). V dropped 4 bases and J dropped 10 bases, with 13 bases sitting between them. CDR1 is MNHEY and CDR2 is SVGAGI in the germline V gene. The CDR3 sequence is 12 residues long.

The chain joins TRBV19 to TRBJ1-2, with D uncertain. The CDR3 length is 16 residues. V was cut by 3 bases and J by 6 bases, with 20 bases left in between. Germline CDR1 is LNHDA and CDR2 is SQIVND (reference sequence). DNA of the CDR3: TGTGCCAGTAGTATCGGTCAGGTCCCGGTGGGAGATGGCTACACCTTC. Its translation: CASSIGQVPVGDGYTF.

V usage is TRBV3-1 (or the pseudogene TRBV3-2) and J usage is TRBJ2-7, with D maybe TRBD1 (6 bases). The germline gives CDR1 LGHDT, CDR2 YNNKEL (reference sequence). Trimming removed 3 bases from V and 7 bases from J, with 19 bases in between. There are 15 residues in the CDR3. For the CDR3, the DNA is TGTGCCAGCAGCCAGGGTCCCGCAGGGGAAAAAGAGCAGTACTTC. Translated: CASSQGPAGEKEQYF.

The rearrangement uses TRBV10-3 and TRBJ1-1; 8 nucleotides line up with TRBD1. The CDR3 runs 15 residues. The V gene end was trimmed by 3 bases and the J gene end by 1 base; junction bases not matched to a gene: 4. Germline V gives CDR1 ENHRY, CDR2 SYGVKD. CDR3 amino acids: CAISDPGQANTEAFF. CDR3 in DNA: TGTGCCATCAGTGACCCGGGACAGGCGAACACTGAAGCTTTCTTT.

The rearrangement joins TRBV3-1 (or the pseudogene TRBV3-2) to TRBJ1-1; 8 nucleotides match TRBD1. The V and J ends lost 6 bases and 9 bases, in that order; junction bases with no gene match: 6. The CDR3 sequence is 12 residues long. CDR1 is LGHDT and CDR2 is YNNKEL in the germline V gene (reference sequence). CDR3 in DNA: TGTGCCAGCAGAAACCAGGGGGCCCAAGCTTTCTTT. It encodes CASRNQGAQAFF.

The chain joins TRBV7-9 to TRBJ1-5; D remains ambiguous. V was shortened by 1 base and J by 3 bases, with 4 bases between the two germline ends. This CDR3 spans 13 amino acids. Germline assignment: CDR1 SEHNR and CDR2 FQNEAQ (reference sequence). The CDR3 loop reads CASSLDYNQPQHF. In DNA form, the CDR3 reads TGTGCCAGCAGCTTAGACTACAATCAGCCCCAGCATTTT. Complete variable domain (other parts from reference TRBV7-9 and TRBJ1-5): DTGVSQNPRHKITKRGQNVTFRCDPISEHNRLYWYRQTLGQGPEFLTYFQNEAQLEKSRLLSDRFSAERPKGSFSTLEIQRTEQGDSAMYLCASSLDYNQPQHFGDGTRLSIL.

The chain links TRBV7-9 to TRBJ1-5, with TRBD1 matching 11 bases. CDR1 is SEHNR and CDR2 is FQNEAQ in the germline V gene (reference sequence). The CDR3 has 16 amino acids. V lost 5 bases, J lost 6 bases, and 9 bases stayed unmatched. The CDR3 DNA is TGTGCCAGCAGCGATGGACAGGGGGCGCGAGGTCAGCCCCAGCATTTT. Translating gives CASSDGQGARGQPQHF.

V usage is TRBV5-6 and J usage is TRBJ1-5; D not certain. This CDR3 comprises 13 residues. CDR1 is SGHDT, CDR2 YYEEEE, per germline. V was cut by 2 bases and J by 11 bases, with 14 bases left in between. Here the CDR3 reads CASSFRFPGTQHF. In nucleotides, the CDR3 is TGTGCCAGCAGCTTCCGCTTCCCCGGGACCCAGCATTTT.

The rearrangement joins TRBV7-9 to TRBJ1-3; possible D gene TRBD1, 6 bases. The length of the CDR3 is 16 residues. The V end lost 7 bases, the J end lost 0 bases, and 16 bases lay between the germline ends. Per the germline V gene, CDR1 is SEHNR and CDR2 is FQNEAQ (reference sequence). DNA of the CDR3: TGTGCCAGCACGCAAGGGACACCGAGCTCTGGAAACACCATATATTTT. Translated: CASTQGTPSSGNTIYF.

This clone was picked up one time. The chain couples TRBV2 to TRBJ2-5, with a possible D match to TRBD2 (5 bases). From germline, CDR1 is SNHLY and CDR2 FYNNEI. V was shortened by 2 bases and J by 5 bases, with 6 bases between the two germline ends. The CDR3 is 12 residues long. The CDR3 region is CASSERGETQYF. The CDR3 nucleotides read TGTGCCAGCAGTGAAAGAGGGGAGACCCAGTACTTC.

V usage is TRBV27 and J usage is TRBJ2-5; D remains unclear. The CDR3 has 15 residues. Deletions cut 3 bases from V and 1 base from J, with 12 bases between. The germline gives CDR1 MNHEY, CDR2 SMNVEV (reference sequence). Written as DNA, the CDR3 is TGTGCCAGCAGTTTTACCGGTGGTAGCCAAGAGACCCAGTACTTC. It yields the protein CASSFTGGSQETQYF.

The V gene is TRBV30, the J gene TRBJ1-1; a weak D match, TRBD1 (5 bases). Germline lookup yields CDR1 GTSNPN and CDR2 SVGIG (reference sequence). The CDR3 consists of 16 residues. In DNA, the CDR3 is TGTGCTTTGGGTGCAGGGCGAGTAATCCTGAACACTGAAGCTTTCTTT. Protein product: CALGAGRVILNTEAFF.

Here the CDR3 DNA reads TGTGCCAGCAGTTTAGGAGAGCGCAATGAGCAGTTCTTC. It translates to CASSLGERNEQFF. This chain links TRBV12-3 or TRBV12-4 with TRBJ2-1; D unclear. CDR3 length: 13 residues. Trimming shortened V by 1 base and J by 6 bases, and 7 bases separated the two germline ends.

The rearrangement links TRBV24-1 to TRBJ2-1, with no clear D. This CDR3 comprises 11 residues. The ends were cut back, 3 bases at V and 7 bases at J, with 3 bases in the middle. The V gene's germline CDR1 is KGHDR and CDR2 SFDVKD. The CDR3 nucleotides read TGTGCCACCAGTGATCAGAATGAGCAGTTCTTC. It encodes CATSDQNEQFF.

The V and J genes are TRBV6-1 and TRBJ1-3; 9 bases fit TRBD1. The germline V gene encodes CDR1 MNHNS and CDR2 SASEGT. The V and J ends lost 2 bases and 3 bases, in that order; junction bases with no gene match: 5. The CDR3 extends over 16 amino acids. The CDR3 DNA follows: TGTGCCAGCAGTGAAAGGGACAGGGCAAGTGGAAACACCATATATTTT. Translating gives CASSERDRASGNTIYF.

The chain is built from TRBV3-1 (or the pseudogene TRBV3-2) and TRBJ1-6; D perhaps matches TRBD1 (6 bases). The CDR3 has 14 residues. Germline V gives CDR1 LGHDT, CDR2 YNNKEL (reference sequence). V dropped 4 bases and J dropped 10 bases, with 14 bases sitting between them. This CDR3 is CASSLETGGSPLHF. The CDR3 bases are TGTGCCAGCAGCCTAGAGACAGGTGGGTCACCCCTCCACTTT.

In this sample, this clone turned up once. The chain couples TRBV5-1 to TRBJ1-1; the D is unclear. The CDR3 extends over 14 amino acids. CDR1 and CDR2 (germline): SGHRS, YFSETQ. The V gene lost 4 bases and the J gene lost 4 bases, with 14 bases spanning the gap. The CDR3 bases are TGCGCCAGCAGCCCAAGGGAGAGGGTCACTGAAGCTTTCTTT. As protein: CASSPRERVTEAFF.

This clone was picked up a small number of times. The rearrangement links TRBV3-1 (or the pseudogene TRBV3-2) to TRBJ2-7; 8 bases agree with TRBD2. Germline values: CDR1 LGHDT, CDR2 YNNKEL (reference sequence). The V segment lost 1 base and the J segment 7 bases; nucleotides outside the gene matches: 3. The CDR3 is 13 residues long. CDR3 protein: CASSQVSGGEQYF. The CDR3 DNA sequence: TGTGCCAGCAGCCAAGTTTCGGGAGGGGAGCAGTACTTC.

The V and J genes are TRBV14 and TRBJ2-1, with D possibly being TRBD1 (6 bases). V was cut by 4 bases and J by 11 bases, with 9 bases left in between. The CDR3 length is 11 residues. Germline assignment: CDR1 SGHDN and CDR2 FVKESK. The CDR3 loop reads CASSPGVQQFF. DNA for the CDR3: TGTGCCAGCAGCCCAGGGGTTCAGCAGTTCTTC.

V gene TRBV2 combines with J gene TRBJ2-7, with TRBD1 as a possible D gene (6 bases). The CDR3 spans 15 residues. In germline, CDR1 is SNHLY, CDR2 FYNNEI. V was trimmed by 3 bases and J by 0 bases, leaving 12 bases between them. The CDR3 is CASSEVDRSSYEQYF. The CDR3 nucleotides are TGTGCCAGCAGTGAGGTAGACAGGAGCTCCTACGAGCAGTACTTC.

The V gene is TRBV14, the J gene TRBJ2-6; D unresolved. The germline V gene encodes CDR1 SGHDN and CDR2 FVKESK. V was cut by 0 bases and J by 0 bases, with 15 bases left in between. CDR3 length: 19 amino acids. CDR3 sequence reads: CASSQDISQVLSGANVLTF. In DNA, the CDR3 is TGTGCCAGCAGCCAAGATATTTCCCAGGTCCTCTCTGGGGCCAACGTCCTGACTTTC.

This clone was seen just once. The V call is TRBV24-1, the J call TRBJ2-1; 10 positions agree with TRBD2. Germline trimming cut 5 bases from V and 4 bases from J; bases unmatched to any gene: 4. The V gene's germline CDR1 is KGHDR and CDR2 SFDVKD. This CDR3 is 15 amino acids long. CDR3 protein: CATSASSGSYNEQFF. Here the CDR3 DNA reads TGTGCCACCAGTGCCTCTAGCGGGAGTTACAATGAGCAGTTCTTC.

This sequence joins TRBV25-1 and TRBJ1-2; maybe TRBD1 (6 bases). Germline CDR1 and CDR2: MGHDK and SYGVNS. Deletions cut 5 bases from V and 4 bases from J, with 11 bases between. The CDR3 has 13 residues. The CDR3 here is CASSLLGGYGYTF. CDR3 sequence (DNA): TGTGCCAGCAGTCTCTTAGGGGGCTATGGCTACACCTTC.

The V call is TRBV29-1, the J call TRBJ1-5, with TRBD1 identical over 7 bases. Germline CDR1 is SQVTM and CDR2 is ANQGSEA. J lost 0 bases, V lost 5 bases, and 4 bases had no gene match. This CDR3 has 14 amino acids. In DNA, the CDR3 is TGCAGCGTTTCCGGGACAGATAGCAATCAGCCCCAGCATTTT. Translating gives CSVSGTDSNQPQHF.

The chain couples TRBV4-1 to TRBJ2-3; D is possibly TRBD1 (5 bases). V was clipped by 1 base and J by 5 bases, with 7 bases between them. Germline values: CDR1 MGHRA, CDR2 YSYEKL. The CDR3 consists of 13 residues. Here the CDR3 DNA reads TGCGCCAGCAGCCAAGGCGACAGAGATACGCAGTATTTT. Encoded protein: CASSQGDRDTQYF.

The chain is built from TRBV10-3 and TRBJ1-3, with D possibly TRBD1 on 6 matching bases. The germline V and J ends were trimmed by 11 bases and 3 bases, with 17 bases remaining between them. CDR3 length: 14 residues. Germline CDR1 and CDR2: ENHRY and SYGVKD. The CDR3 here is CAVTVTGSGNTIYF. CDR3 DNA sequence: TGTGCCGTCACAGTTACAGGGAGTGGAAACACCATATATTTT.